This TCR beta chain was captured by sequencing in a study of blood T cell repertoires in COVID-19 (dated by TCRdb to the early 2020s). Regarding the study in general: Samples from collaborators originated in the United States, Italy and Spain and spanned both the acute and convalescent phases of COVID-19. The material from the prospective study consisted of cDNA or gDNA derived from T cells, B-cell-depleted T cells, or PBMCs. The dataset comprised deeply sampled blood TCRbeta repertoires from subjects exposed to, actively infected with, or recovered from COVID-19. The repertoires were made available in a free public database intended to serve as a resource for research on the immune response to SARS-CoV-2. Samples came from the ongoing ImmuneRACE study (first 160 participants) plus 1,254 subjects from 6 global collaborators. Nearly every sample came with metadata listing a de-identified subject ID, COVID-19 status, age in years and sex. HLA class I and class II types, where available, came from metadata supplied by the sample provider rather than from assay-based typing. Beyond this particular receptor, the publication reports: How much clinical and demographic metadata was included differed by source and by participant, and the metadata was provided uncurated.

TCRbeta CDR3 regions were amplified from genomic DNA using the immunoSEQ Assay, a bias-controlled multiplex PCR. The study's processing was this. Within the assay, amplification of reference gene primers was used to estimate how many nucleated cells each sample contained. To quantify the absolute abundance of each unique TCRbeta CDR3 rearrangement, sequence reads were collapsed and filtered. For each sample, productive Simpson clonality was calculated as the square root of Simpson's diversity index across productive rearrangements. This immuneACCESS table, as held by TCRdb, lists in-frame sequences with V and J called but not all clones. Of the missing ones, under half trace to an unresolved V gene in checked studies; the others have no known cause. V and J calls and clone size come straight from that table; D and trimming were deduced from the DNA. This sample is represented by roughly 250,000 clones; 86% of them were singletons. The biggest ten clones account for 10% to 15% of the sample.

Including cysteine and phenylalanine, the CDR3 has 16 amino acids. CDR3 DNA is the only sequence kept; it has 48 bases, read in frame from the first base. V lost 1 base and J lost 1 base; the stretch between them is 11 bases long. Via the germline V gene, CDR1 is SGHVS and CDR2 FQNEAQ. With respect to this clone: What this receptor recognizes is not known. The record has no base qualities; no much larger clone is one base away.

In Seattle, one collaborating source enrolled patients while the infection was active and tracked those patients longitudinally over the course of disease. The collaborating institutions used their own protocols to collect whole blood in K2EDTA tubes. For TCRbeta analysis, collaborators shipped samples in one of three forms: frozen whole blood, isolated PBMCs, or DNA extracted from either of those sample types. This sequence uses TRBV7-8 and TRBJ2-1; a weak D assignment points to TRBD2 (7 bases agree). Input material: peripheral blood. The origin of this receptor is a young woman with COVID-19, enrolled during active disease. Here the CDR3 is given as CASSLGRGASYNEQFF. The bases are TGTGCCAGCAGCTTAGGCCGGGGGGCTTCCTACAATGAGCAGTTCTTC.